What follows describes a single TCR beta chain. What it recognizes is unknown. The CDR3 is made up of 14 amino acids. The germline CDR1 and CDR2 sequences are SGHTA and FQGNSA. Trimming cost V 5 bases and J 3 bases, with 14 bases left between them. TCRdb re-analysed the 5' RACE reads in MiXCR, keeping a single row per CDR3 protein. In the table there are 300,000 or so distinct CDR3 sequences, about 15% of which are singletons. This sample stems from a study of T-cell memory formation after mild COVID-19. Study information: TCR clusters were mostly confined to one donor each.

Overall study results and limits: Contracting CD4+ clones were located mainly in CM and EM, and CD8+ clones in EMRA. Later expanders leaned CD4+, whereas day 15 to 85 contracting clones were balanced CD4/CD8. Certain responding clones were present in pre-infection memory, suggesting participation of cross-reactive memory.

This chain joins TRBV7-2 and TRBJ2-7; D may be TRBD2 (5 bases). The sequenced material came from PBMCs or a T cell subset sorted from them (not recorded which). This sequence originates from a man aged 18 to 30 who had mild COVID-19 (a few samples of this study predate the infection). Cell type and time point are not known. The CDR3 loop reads CASSPEAGNYEQYF. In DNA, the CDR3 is TGTGCCAGCAGCCCCGAGGCGGGCAACTACGAGCAGTACTTC.